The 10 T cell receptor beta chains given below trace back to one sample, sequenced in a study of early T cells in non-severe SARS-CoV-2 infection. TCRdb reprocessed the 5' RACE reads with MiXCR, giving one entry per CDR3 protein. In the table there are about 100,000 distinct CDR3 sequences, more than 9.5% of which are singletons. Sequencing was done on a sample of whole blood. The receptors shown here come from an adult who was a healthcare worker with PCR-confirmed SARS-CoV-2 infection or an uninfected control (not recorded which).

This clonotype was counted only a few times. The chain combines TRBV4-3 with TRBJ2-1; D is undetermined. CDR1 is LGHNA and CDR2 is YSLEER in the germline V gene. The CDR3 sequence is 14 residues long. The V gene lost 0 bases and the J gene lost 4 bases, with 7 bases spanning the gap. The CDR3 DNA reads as TGCGCCAGCAGCCAAGATGTGCTTTACAATGAGCAGTTCTTC. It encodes CASSQDVLYNEQFF.

This CDR3 reads CASSPLWEGTNIQYF. CDR3 sequence (DNA): TGTGCCAGCAGCCCCCTTTGGGAGGGAACAAACATTCAGTACTTC. V gene TRBV11-2 combines with J gene TRBJ2-4; 7 positions agree with TRBD2. Germline values: CDR1 SGHAT, CDR2 FQNNGV. V was pared by 5 bases and J by 6 bases, with 10 bases of the junction left unmatched. The CDR3 is made up of 15 amino acids.

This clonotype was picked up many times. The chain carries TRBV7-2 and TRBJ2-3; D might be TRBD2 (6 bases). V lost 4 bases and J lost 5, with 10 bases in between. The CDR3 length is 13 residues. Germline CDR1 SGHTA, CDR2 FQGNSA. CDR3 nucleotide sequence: TGTGCCAGCAGCTCCTCCGGGGGAGATACGCAGTATTTT. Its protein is CASSSSGGDTQYF.

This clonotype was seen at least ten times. CDR3 sequence reads: CASSGRGHSPLHF. In DNA, the CDR3 is TGCGCCAGCAGCGGCAGGGGGCATTCACCCCTCCACTTT. The chain joins TRBV5-1 to TRBJ1-6; 8 bases match TRBD1. The CDR3 consists of 13 residues. Germline CDR1 SGHRS, CDR2 YFSETQ. Trimming cost V 4 bases and J 8 bases; bases outside gene matches: 2.

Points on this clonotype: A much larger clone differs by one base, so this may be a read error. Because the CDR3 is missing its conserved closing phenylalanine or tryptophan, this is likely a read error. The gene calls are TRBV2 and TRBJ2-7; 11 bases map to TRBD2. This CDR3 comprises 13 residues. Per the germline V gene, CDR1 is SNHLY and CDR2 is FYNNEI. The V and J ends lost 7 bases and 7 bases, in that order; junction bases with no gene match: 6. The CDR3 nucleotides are TGTGCCAGCAAGCTAGCGGGAGGTCATGAGCAGTACCTC. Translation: CASKLAGGHEQYL.

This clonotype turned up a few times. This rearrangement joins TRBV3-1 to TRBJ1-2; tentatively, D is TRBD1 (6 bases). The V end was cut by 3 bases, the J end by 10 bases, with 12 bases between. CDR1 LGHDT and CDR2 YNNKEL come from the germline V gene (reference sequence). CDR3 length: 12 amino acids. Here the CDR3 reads CASSQPGQIYTF. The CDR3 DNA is TGTGCCAGCAGCCAGCCCGGACAGATCTACACCTTC.

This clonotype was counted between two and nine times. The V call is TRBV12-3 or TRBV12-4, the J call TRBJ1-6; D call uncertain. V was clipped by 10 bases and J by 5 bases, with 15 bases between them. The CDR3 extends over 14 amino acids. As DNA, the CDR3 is TGTGCCACGTCTTGGTTCAGCCATAATTCACCCCTCCACTTT. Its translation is CATSWFSHNSPLHF.

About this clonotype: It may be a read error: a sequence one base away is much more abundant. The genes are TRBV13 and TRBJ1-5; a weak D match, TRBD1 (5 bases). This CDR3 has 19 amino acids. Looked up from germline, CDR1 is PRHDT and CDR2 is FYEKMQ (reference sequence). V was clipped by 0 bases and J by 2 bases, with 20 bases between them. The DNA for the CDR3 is TGTGCCAGCAGCTTAGGTATCCGAGGGGCCTCCTCGGGCAATCAGCCCCAGCATTTT. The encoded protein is CASSLGIRGASSGNQPQHF.

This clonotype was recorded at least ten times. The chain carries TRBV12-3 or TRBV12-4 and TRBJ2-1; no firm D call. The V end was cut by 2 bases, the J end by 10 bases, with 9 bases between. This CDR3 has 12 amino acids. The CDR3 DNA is TGTGCCAGCAGTTTAATGAGGCGGGAGCAGTTCTTC. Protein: CASSLMRREQFF.

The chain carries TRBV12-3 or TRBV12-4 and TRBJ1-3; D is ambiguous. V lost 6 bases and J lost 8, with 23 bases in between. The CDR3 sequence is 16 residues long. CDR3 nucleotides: TGTGCCAGCAGCATGACCCCCACGGCATCTCGAGACACCATATATTTT. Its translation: CASSMTPTASRDTIYF.